This TCR beta chain derives from a study of PD-1 blockade in classical Hodgkin lymphoma. The repertoire was sequenced with immunoSEQ multiplex PCR; TCRdb's copy has only in-frame clones and lacks some. The sample consists of more than 15,000 clones, approximately 83% of them appearing once. Described time point: cycle 4 day 1 (C4D1), after five to seven weeks of nivolumab. All trial patients relapsed after autologous stem cell transplantation. This CDR3 has 14 amino acids. V shed 4 bases, J shed 8 bases, and the junction held 5 bases outside the gene matches. Germline values: CDR1 SNHLY, CDR2 FYNNEI. This TCR derives from a human donor with classical Hodgkin lymphoma. The specimen comprised peripheral blood mononuclear cells (PBMCs), sampled before the fourth cycle of nivolumab. This chain uses TRBV2 with TRBJ2-1; TRBD1 agrees at 10 bases. Here the CDR3 reads CASSGQGAIYEQFF. CDR3 DNA sequence: TGTGCCAGCAGTGGACAGGGGGCGATCTATGAGCAGTTCTTC.